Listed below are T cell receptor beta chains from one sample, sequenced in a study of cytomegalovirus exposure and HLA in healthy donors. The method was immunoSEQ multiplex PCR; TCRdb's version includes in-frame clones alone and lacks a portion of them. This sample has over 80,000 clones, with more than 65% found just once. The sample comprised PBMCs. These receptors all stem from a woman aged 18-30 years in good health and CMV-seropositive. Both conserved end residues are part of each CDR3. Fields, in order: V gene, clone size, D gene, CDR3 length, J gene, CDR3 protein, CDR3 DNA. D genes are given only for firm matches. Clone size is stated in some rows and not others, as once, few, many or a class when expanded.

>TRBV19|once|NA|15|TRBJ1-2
CASSIEGQGGYGYTF
TGTGCCAGTAGTATAGAGGGGCAGGGCGGCTATGGCTACACCTTC
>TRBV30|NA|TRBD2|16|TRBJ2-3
CAANPPLAGASGTQYF
TGTGCCGCAAACCCCCCCCTAGCGGGAGCGTCTGGTACGCAGTATTTT
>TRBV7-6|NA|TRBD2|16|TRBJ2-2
CASSSRLAGSSGELFF
TGTGCCAGCAGCTCCCGACTAGCCGGCTCTTCCGGGGAGCTGTTTTTT
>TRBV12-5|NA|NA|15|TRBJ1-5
CASGLGLQGNQPQHF
TGTGCTAGTGGTTTGGGGCTTCAGGGCAATCAGCCCCAGCATTTT
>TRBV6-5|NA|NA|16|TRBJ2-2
CASSYSPDSYTGELFF
TGTGCCAGCAGTTACTCTCCCGACAGTTACACCGGGGAGCTGTTTTTT
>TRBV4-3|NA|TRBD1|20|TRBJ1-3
CASSHGPGQGRTNSGNTIYF
TGCGCCAGCAGCCACGGGCCGGGACAGGGGAGGACGAACTCTGGAAACACCATATATTTT
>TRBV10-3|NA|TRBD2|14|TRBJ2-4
CAISEASGGNIQYF
TGTGCCATCAGTGAGGCCTCGGGGGGAAACATTCAGTACTTC
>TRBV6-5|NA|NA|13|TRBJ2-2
CASSWAVTGELFF
TGTGCCAGCAGTTGGGCAGTCACCGGGGAGCTGTTTTTT
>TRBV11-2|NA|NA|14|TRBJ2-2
CASSLVLHTGELFF
TGTGCCAGCAGCTTAGTACTCCACACCGGGGAGCTGTTTTTT
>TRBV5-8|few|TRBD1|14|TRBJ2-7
CASSFNRGKGEQYF
TGTGCCAGCAGCTTCAACAGGGGGAAGGGCGAGCAGTACTTC
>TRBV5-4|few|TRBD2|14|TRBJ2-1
CASSLGLAEGEQFF
TGTGCCAGCAGTCTCGGACTAGCGGAAGGTGAGCAGTTCTTC
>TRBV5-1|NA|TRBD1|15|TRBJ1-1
CASSWGQGKDTEAFF
TGCGCCAGCAGCTGGGGACAGGGTAAAGACACTGAAGCTTTCTTT
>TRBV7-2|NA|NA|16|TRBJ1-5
CASSLRTRGGNQPQHF
TGTGCCAGCAGCTTAAGGACCAGGGGCGGCAATCAGCCCCAGCATTTT
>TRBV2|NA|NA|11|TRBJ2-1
CASTGTRFQFF
TGTGCCAGCACGGGAACTAGATTTCAGTTCTTC
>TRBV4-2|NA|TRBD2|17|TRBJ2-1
CASSQQAPGLGNNEQFF
TGTGCCAGCAGCCAACAAGCCCCCGGACTAGGAAACAATGAGCAGTTCTTC
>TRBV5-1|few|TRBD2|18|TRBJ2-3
CASSPPSTSGGSTDTQYF
TGCGCCAGCAGCCCCCCGTCGACTAGCGGGGGAAGCACAGATACGCAGTATTTT
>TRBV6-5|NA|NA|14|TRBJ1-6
CASSYSVGGAPLHF
TGTGCCAGCAGTTACTCTGTGGGGGGGGCACCCCTCCACTTT
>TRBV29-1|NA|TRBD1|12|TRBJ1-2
CSGGTANYGYTF
TGCAGCGGGGGGACAGCTAACTATGGCTACACCTTC
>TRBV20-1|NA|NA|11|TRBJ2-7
CSVFLEGEQYF
TGCAGTGTATTCCTCGAGGGCGAGCAGTACTTC
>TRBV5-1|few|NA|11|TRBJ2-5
CASRAQETQYF
TGCGCCAGCAGGGCTCAAGAGACCCAGTACTTC
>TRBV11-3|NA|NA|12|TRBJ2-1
CASSLHYNEQFF
TGTGCCAGCAGCTTACACTACAATGAGCAGTTCTTC
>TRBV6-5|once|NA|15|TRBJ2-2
CASSYSLTGTGELFF
TGTGCCAGCAGTTACTCACTCACGGGGACCGGGGAGCTGTTTTTT
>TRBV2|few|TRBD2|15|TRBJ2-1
CASRTGGGAYNEQFF
TGTGCCAGCAGGACGGGCGGGGGGGCCTACAATGAGCAGTTCTTC
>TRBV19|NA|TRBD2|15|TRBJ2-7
CASSRTSGTSYEQYF
TGTGCCAGTAGCCGGACTAGCGGGACTTCCTACGAGCAGTACTTC
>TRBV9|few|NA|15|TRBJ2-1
CASSVEGGPNNEQFF
TGTGCCAGCAGCGTAGAGGGGGGGCCTAACAATGAGCAGTTCTTC
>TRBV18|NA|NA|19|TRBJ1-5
CASSPPFEKGAYSNQPQHF
TGTGCCAGCTCACCACCGTTCGAAAAAGGGGCATATAGCAATCAGCCCCAGCATTTT
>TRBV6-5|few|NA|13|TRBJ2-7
CASSLLTSYEQYF
TGTGCCAGCAGTTTGCTGACTAGTTACGAGCAGTACTTC
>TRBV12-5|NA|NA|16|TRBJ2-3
CASGSATPGGTDTQYF
TGTGCTAGTGGTTCTGCGACCCCCGGAGGCACAGATACGCAGTATTTT
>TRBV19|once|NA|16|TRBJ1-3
CATQGAGQVSGNTIYF
TGTGCCACCCAAGGGGCCGGACAAGTCTCTGGAAACACCATATATTTT
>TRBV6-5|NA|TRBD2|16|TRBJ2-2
CASSYPTSGGFGELFF
TGTGCCAGCAGTTACCCGACTAGCGGGGGGTTCGGGGAGCTGTTTTTT
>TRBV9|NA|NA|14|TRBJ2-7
CASSLGYFQDEQYF
TGTGCCAGCAGCCTCGGTTATTTTCAGGACGAGCAGTACTTC
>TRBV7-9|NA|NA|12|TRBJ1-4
CASRGGNEKLFF
TGTGCCTCCCGAGGCGGTAATGAAAAACTGTTTTTT
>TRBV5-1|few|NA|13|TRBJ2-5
CASSFDDGGTQYF
TGCGCCAGCAGCTTTGATGACGGGGGGACCCAGTACTTC
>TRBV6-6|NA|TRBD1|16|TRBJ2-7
CASSYPTGEGSYEQYF
TGTGCCAGCAGTTACCCCACAGGGGAAGGGTCCTACGAGCAGTACTTC
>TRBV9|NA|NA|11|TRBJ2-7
CASSANYEQYF
TGTGCCAGCAGCGCCAATTACGAGCAGTACTTC
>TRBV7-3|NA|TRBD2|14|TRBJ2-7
CASSLGLADHEQYF
TGTGCCAGCAGCCTGGGACTAGCGGACCACGAGCAGTACTTC
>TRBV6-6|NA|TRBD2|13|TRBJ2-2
CASGDYGTGELFF
TGTGCCAGCGGGGACTATGGGACCGGGGAGCTGTTTTTT
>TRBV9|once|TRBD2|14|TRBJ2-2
CASSPGDYSGELFF
TGTGCCAGCAGCCCCGGGGACTATTCCGGGGAGCTGTTTTTT